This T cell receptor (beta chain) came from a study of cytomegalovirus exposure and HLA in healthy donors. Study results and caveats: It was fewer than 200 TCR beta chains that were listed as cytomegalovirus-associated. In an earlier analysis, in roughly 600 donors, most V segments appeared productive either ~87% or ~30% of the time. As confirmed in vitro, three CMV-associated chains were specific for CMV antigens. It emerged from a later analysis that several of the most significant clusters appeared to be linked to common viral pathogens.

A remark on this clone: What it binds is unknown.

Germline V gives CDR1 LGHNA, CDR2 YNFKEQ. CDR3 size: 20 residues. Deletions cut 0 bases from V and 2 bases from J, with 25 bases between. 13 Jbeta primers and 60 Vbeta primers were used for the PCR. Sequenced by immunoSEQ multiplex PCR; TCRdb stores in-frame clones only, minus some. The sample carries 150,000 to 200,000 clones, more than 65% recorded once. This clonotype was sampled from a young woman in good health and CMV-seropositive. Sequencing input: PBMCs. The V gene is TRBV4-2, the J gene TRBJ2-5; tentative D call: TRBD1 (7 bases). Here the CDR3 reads CASSQDPGGGWPDNQETQYF. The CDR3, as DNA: TGTGCCAGCAGCCAAGATCCTGGAGGGGGCTGGCCCGATAATCAAGAGACCCAGTACTTC.